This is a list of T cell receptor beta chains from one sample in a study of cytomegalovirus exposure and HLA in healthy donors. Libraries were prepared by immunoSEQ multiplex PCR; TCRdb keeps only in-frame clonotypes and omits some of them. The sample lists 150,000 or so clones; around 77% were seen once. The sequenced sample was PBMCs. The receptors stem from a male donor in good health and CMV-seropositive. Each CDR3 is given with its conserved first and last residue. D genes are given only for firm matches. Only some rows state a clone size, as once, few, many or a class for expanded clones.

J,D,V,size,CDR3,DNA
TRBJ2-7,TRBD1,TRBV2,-,CASSGQGVNEQYF,TGTGCCAGCAGTGGACAGGGGGTCAACGAGCAGTACTTC
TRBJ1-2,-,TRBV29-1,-,CSVEAPGRFPLGDTF,TGCAGCGTTGAAGCCCCGGGCAGATTCCCCTTAGGGGACACCTTC
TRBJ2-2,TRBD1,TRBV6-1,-,CASLQGAGTGELFF,TGTGCCAGTCTACAGGGGGCGGGAACCGGGGAGCTGTTTTTT
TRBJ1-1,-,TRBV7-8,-,CASSLEEWNTEAFF,TGTGCCAGCAGCTTAGAAGAGTGGAACACTGAAGCTTTCTTT
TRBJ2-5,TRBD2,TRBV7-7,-,CASSLRGGRRETQYF,TGTGCCAGCAGCTTACGGGGGGGTCGACGGGAGACCCAGTACTTC
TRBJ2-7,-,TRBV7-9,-,CASSFQGLALDEQYF,TGTGCCAGCAGCTTCCAGGGCCTCGCCCTCGACGAGCAGTACTTC
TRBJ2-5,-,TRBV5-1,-,CASSLMAAGGIQETQYF,TGCGCCAGCAGCTTGATGGCGGCAGGGGGGATTCAAGAGACCCAGTACTTC
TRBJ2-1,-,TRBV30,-,CAWGRNLYNEQFF,TGTGCCTGGGGCAGAAACCTTTACAATGAGCAGTTCTTC
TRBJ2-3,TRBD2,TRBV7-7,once,CASSLGTSGSTDTQYF,TGTGCCAGCAGCTTAGGGACTAGCGGGAGCACAGATACGCAGTATTTT
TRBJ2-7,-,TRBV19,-,CASSTRDSYEQYF,TGTGCCAGTAGTACCAGGGACTCCTACGAGCAGTACTTC
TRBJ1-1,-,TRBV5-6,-,CASSLGGGAEAFF,TGTGCCAGCAGCTTGGGAGGAGGTGCTGAAGCTTTCTTT
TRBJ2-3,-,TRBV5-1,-,CASSPGLYGTDTQYF,TGCGCCAGCAGCCCCGGACTGTATGGCACAGATACGCAGTATTTT
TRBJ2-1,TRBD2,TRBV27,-,CASTNGGSPHYNEQFF,TGTGCCAGCACCAACGGCGGGAGCCCCCACTACAATGAGCAGTTCTTC
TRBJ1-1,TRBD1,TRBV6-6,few,CATLGQGNTEAFF,TGTGCCACCCTTGGACAGGGGAACACTGAAGCTTTCTTT
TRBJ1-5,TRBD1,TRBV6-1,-,CASSVDRGLVQPQHF,TGTGCCAGCAGTGTGGACAGGGGGCTGGTTCAGCCCCAGCATTTT
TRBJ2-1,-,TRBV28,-,CASRRYRSYNEQFF,TGTGCCAGCAGACGGTACCGCTCCTACAATGAGCAGTTCTTC
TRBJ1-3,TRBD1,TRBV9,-,CASSATTGAGNTIYF,TGTGCCAGCAGCGCGACGACAGGGGCTGGAAACACCATATATTTT
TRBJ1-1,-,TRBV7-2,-,CASSSGLGGNTEAFF,TGTGCCAGCAGCTCTGGACTAGGGGGGAACACTGAAGCTTTCTTT
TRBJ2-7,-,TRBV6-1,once,CASNRLGGDHEQYF,TGTGCCAGCAACCGCCTGGGGGGAGATCACGAGCAGTACTTC
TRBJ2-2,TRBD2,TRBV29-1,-,CSVGGGLAGGLTGELFF,TGCAGCGTTGGGGGGGGACTAGCGGGAGGGCTTACCGGGGAGCTGTTTTTT
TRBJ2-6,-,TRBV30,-,CAWGVASGANGLTF,TGTGCCTGGGGGGTGGCCTCTGGGGCCAACGGCCTGACTTTC
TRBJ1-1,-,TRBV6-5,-,CASSYRGRNTEAFF,TGTGCCAGCAGTTATAGAGGCCGGAACACTGAAGCTTTCTTT
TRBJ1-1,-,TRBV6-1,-,CASRGGGTEAFF,TGTGCCAGCAGGGGCGGGGGGACTGAAGCTTTCTTT
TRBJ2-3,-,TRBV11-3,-,CASSSTSTDTQYF,TGTGCCAGCAGCTCGACTAGCACAGATACGCAGTATTTT
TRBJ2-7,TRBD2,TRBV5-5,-,CASSSPGLALHEQYF,TGTGCCAGCAGCTCGCCAGGACTAGCGCTCCACGAGCAGTACTTC
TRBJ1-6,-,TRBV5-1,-,CASSSGQNNSPLHF,TGCGCCAGCAGCTCGGGACAAAATAATTCACCCCTCCACTTT
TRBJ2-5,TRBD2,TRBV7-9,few,CSSSSREGDPVFEETQYF,TGTTCCAGCAGCTCGCGGGAGGGCGATCCCGTATTTGAGGAGACCCAGTACTTC
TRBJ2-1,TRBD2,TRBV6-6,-,CASSSLADPYNEQFF,TGTGCCAGCAGTTCTCTAGCGGACCCCTACAATGAGCAGTTCTTC
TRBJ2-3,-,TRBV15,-,CATSRDRGDTTDTQYF,TGTGCCACCAGCAGAGACAGGGGGGATACCACAGATACGCAGTATTTT
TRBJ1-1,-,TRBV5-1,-,CASTGSRVTEAFF,TGCGCCAGCACAGGGTCCAGGGTCACTGAAGCTTTCTTT
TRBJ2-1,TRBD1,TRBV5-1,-,CASSLDTTGQAYNEQFF,TGCGCCAGCAGCTTAGACACAACGGGACAGGCCTACAATGAGCAGTTCTTC
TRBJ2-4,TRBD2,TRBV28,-,CATEEATSGPNIQYF,TGTGCCACCGAGGAGGCCACTAGCGGTCCAAACATTCAGTACTTC
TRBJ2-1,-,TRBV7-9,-,CASSLGSRSGVNEQFF,TGTGCCAGCAGCTTAGGTAGTAGGTCAGGGGTCAATGAGCAGTTCTTC
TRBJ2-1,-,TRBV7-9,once,CASSIQGSEQFF,TGTGCCAGCAGCATTCAGGGTTCAGAGCAGTTCTTC